A single T cell receptor beta chain is shown here with its context. The data were taken from a study of chemoradiotherapy in HPV16-positive cancers. Data came from immunoSEQ multiplex PCR; TCRdb stores just in-frame clones and leaves some out. The sample contains 9,500 to 15,000 clones, about three quarters of which appear only once. From germline, CDR1 is MGHRA and CDR2 YSYEKL. The CDR3 has 15 amino acids. The J segment lost 7 bases and the V segment lost 1 base, leaving 6 bases of the junction unmatched. Repertoires were sampled repeatedly during chemoradiotherapy. This chain connects TRBV4-1 to TRBJ2-2; 7 nucleotides agree with TRBD1. The TCR sequence derives from a human donor with HPV-associated anogenital cancer. The sample here was taken from a patient who underwent chemoradiotherapy. The CDR3, as DNA: TGCGCCAGCAGCCAAGTGACAGGGTCGGGCGGGGAGCTGTTTTTT. This encodes CASSQVTGSGGELFF.